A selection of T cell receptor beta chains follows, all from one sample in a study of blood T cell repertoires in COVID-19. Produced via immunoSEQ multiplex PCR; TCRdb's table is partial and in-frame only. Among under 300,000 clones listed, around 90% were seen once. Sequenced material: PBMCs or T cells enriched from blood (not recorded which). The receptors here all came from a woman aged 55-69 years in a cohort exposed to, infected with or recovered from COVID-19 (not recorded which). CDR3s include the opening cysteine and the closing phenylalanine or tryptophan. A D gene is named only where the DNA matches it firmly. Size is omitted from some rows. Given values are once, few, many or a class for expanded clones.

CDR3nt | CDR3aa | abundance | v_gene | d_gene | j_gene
TGTGCCAGCAGTTACGATAGGGCGGGGGCCAAAAACATTCAGTACTTC | CASSYDRAGAKNIQYF | once | TRBV6-5 | NA | TRBJ2-4
TGTGCCAGCAGTTTCCACCGGGACTATGGCTACACCTTC | CASSFHRDYGYTF | few | TRBV28 | NA | TRBJ1-2
TGTGCCAGCAGCTCCGCAGGTGGATCCTACAATGAGCAGTTCTTC | CASSSAGGSYNEQFF | NA | TRBV7-3 | NA | TRBJ2-1
TGCGCCAGCAGCTGGGGACAAGGTGGGGGAAACTACGAGCAGTACTTC | CASSWGQGGGNYEQYF | NA | TRBV5-1 | NA | TRBJ2-7
TGTGCCAGCAGTGAGGCCCGTGGTAGTAGGGCCAACGTCCTGACTTTC | CASSEARGSRANVLTF | NA | TRBV28 | NA | TRBJ2-6
TGTGCCAGCAGTTCCGGACAGGGGGCCGGGAGCACTGAAGCTTTCTTT | CASSSGQGAGSTEAFF | NA | TRBV28 | TRBD1 | TRBJ1-1
TGCGCCAGCAGCTTGTCGGGGAGCTCCTACGAGCAGTACTTC | CASSLSGSSYEQYF | NA | TRBV5-1 | NA | TRBJ2-7
TGCGCCAGCAGCCAGGCACAGGGAACTAGCACAGATACGCAGTATTTT | CASSQAQGTSTDTQYF | NA | TRBV4-1 | NA | TRBJ2-3
TGTGCCAGTAGTAGCGACTCACGGGGCAATGAGCAGTTCTTC | CASSSDSRGNEQFF | NA | TRBV19 | NA | TRBJ2-1
TGTGCCATCAGTGAGCCAGGGGTGGTCACTGAAGCTTTCTTT | CAISEPGVVTEAFF | NA | TRBV10-3 | NA | TRBJ1-1
TGCGCCAGCAGCCCGCAGACAGGGGGCCAATACGAGCAGTACTTC | CASSPQTGGQYEQYF | NA | TRBV4-1 | TRBD1 | TRBJ2-7
TGTGCCAGTAGTATCCGGGATTTCTCCTACAATGAGCAGTTCTTC | CASSIRDFSYNEQFF | NA | TRBV19 | NA | TRBJ2-1
TGTGCCAGCAGCGTAGCGCCAGGCCTTAACACTGAAGCTTTCTTT | CASSVAPGLNTEAFF | NA | TRBV9 | NA | TRBJ1-1
TGTGCCAGCAGTTTAGGTCGGGGGATTGAGCAGTACTTC | CASSLGRGIEQYF | NA | TRBV28 | NA | TRBJ2-7
TGCGCCAGCAGCTTGGCTGGGGGGAACACCATATATTTT | CASSLAGGNTIYF | NA | TRBV5-1 | NA | TRBJ1-3
TGTGCCAGCTCACCAGAGACAGGGGCCTATGGCTACACCTTC | CASSPETGAYGYTF | NA | TRBV18 | TRBD1 | TRBJ1-2
TGTGCCAGCAGCTTAGCACTAGCGGGTTCCTACAATGAGCAGTTCTTC | CASSLALAGSYNEQFF | NA | TRBV11-2 | TRBD2 | TRBJ2-1
TGTGCCAGCATAGGACAGCTCCCCTCTGGAAACACCATATATTTT | CASIGQLPSGNTIYF | NA | TRBV28 | NA | TRBJ1-3
TGTGCCACCAGTGATTCCCCAGGGAGGGAGCAGTACTTC | CATSDSPGREQYF | NA | TRBV24-1 | NA | TRBJ2-7
TGTGCCAGCTCACCGTCGGTCGTTACCTACGAGCAGTACTTC | CASSPSVVTYEQYF | NA | TRBV18 | NA | TRBJ2-7
TGTGCCAGTAGTCTGGACAGGGGTAACTATGGCTACACCTTC | CASSLDRGNYGYTF | NA | TRBV19 | TRBD1 | TRBJ1-2
TGCAGTGCGGCGGGAAACAATGAGCAGTTCTTC | CSAAGNNEQFF | NA | TRBV20-1 | NA | TRBJ2-1
TGTGCCAGCAGCAAACAGAACACTGAAGCTTTCTTT | CASSKQNTEAFF | few | TRBV9 | NA | TRBJ1-1
TGCGCCAGCAGCTTGGGAGTTGTGGCAGGCGAGCAGTACTTC | CASSLGVVAGEQYF | NA | TRBV5-1 | NA | TRBJ2-7
TGTGCCAGCAGTTACTCTGGGGACAGCTTCTATGGCTACACCTTC | CASSYSGDSFYGYTF | NA | TRBV6-5 | TRBD1 | TRBJ1-2
TGTGCCAGCAGCCAACGGAACACTGAAGCTTTCTTT | CASSQRNTEAFF | NA | TRBV3-1/TRBV3-2 | NA | TRBJ1-1
TGTGCCAGTAGTACGGGAATGGGACAGGGGGCTTACAATGAGCAGTTCTTC | CASSTGMGQGAYNEQFF | NA | TRBV19 | TRBD1 | TRBJ2-1